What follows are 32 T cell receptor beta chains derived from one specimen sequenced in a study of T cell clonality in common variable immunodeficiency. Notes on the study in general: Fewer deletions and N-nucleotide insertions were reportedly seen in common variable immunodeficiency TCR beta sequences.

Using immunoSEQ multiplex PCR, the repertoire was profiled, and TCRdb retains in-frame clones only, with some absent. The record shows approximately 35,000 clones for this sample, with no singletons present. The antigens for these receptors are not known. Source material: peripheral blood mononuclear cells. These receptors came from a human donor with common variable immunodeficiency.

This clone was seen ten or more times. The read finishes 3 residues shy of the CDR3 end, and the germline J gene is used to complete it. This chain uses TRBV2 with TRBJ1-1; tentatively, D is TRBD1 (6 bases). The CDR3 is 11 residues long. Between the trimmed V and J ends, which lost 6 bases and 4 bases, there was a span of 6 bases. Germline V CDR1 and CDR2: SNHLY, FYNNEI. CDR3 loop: CASRGATEAFF. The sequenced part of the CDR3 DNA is TGTGCCAGCAGGGGGGCCACTGAA.

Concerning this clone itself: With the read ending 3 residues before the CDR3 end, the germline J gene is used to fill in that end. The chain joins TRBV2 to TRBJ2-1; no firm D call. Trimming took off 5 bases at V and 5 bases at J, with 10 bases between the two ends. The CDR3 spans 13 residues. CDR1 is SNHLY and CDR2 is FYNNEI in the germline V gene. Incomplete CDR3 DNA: TGTGCCAGCAGTCCGCAGGTAGACAATGAG. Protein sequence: CASSPQVDNE. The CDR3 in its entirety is CASSPQVDNEQFF. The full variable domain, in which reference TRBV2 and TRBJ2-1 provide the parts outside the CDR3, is EPEVTQTPSHQVTQMGQEVILRCVPISNHLYFYWYRQILGQKVEFLVSFYNNEISEKSEIFDDQFSVERPDGSNFTLKIRSTKLEDSAMYFCASSPQVDNEQFFGPGTRLTVL.

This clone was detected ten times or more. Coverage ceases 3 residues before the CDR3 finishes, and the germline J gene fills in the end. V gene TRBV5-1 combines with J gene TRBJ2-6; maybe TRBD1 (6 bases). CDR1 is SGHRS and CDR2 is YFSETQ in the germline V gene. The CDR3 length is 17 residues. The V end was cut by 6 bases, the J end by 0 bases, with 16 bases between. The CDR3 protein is CASTQIGQPSGANVLTF. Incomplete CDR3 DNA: TGCGCCAGCACTCAAATTGGACAGCCCTCTGGGGCCAACGTC. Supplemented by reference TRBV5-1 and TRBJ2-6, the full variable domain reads KAGVTQTPRYLIKTRGQQVTLSCSPISGHRSVSWYQQTPGQGLQFLFEYFSETQRNKGNFPGRFSGRQFSNSRSEMNVSTLELGDSALYLCASTQIGQPSGANVLTFGAGSRLTVL.

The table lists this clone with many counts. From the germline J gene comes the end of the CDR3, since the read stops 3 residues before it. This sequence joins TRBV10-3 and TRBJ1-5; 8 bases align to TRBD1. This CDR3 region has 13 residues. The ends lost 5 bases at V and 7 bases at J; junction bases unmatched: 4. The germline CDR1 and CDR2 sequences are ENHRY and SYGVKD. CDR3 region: CAISPGGGQPQHF. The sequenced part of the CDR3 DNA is TGTGCCATCAGTCCAGGGGGCGGGCAGCCC.

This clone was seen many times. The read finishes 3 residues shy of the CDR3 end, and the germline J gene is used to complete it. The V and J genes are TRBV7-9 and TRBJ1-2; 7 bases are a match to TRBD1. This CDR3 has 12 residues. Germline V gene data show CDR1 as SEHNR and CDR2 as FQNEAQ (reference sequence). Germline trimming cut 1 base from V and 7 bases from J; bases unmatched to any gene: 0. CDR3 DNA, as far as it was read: TGTGCCAGCAGCTTAGACAGGGGTGGC. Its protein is CASSLDRGG. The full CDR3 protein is CASSLDRGGYTF.

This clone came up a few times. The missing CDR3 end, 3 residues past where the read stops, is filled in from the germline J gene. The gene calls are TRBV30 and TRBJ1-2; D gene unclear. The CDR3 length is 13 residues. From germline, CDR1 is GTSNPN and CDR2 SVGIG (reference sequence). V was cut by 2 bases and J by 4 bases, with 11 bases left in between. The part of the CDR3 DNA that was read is TGTGCCTGGAGTCGACAAGTCCCCTATGGC. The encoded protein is CAWSRQVPYG. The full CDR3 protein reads CAWSRQVPYGYTF.

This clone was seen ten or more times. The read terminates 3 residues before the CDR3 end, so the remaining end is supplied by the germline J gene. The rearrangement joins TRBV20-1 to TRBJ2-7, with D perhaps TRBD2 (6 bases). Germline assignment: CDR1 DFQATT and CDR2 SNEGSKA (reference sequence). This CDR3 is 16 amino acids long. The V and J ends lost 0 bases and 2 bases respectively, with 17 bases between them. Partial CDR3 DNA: TGCAGTGCTAGAGACGGGGGAAGGGGTTGGGCCTACGAG. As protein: CSARDGGRGWAYE. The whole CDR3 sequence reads CSARDGGRGWAYEQYF.

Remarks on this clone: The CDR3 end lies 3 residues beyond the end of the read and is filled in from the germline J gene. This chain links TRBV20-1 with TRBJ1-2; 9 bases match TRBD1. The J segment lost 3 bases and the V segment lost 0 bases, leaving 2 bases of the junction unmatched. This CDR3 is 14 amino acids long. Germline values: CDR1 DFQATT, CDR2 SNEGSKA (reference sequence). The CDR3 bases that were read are TGCAGTGCTAGAGATAGGACAGGGGACTATGGC. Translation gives CSARDRTGDYG. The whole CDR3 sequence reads CSARDRTGDYGYTF.

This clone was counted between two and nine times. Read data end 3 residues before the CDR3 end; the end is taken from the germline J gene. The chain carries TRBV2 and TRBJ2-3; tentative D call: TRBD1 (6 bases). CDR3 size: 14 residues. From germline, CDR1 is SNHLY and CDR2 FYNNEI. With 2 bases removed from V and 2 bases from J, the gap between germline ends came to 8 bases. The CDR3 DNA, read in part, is TGTGCCAGCAGTGAAAACAGGGTCACAGATACG. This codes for CASSENRVTDT. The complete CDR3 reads CASSENRVTDTQYF.

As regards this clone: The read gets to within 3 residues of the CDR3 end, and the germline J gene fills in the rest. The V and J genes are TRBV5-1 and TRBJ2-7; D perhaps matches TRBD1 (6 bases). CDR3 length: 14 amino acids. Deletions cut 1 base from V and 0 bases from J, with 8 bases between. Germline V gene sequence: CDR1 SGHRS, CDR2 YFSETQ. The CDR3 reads CASSLSGASYEQYF. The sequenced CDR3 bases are TGCGCCAGCAGCTTGTCAGGGGCCTCCTACGAG.

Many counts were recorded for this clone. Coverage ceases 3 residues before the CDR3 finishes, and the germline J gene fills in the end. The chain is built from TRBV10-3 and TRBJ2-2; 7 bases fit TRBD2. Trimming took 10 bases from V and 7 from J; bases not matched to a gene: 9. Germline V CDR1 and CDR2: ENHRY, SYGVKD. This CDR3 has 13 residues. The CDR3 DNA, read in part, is TGTGCCACCAATGGGGGGGAGGACGGGGAG. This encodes CATNGGEDGE. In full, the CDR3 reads CATNGGEDGELFF.

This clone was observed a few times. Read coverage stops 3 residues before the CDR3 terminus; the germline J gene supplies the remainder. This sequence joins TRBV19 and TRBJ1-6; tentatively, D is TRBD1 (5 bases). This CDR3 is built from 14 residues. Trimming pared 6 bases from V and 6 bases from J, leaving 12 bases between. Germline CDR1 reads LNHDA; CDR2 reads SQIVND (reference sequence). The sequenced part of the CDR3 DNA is TGTGCCAGTAGCCCCCAGGGATTTAATTCACCC. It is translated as CASSPQGFNSP. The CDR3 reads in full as CASSPQGFNSPLHF. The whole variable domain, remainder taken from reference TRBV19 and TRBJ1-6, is DGGITQSPKYLFRKEGQNVTLSCEQNLNHDAMYWYRQDPGQGLRLIYYSQIVNDFQKGDIAEGYSVSREKKESFPLTVTSAQKNPTAFYLCASSPQGFNSPLHFGNGTRLTVT.

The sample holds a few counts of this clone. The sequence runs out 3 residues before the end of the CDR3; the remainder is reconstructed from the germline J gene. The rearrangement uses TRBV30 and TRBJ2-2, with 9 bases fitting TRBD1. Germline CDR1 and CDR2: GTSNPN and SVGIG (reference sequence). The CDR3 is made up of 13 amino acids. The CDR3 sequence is CAWDREGTGELFF. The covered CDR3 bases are TGTGCATGGGACAGGGAGGGCACCGGGGAG.

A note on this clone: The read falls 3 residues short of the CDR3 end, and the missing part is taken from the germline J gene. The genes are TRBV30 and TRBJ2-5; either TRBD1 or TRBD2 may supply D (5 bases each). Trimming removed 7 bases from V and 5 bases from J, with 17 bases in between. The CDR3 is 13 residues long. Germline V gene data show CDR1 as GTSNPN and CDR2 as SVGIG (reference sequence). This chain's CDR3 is CASQRGAGETQYF. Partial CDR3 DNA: TGTGCCTCCCAAAGAGGGGCCGGGGAGACC.

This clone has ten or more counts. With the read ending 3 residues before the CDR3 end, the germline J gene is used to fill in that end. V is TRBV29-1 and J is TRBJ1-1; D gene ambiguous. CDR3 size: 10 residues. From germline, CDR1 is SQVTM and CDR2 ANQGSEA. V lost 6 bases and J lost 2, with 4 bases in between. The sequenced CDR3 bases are TGCAGCGTCCTTAACACTGAA. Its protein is CSVLNTE. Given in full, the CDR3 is CSVLNTEAFF.

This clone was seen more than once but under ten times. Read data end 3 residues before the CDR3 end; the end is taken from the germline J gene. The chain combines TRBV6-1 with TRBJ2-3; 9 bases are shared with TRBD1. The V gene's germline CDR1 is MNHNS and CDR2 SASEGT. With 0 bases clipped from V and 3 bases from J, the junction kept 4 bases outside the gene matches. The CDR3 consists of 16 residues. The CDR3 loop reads CASSEATGQGTDTQYF. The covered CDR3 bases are TGTGCCAGCAGTGAAGCGACGGGACAGGGTACAGATACG.

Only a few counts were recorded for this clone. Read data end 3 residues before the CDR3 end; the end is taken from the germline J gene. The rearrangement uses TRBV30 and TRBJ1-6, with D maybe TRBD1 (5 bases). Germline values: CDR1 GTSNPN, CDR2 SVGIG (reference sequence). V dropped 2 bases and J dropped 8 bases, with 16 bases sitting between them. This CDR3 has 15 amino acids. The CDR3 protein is CAWSTHGGGYSPLHF. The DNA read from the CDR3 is TGTGCCTGGAGTACCCATGGGGGGGGGTATTCACCC.

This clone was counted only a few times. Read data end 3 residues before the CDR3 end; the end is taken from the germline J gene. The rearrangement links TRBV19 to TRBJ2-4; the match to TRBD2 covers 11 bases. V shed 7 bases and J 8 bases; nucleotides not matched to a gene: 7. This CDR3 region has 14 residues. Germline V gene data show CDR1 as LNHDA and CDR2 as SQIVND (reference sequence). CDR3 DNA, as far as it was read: TGTGCCAGTACGCTTAGCGGGGGGGCGTACATT. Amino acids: CASTLSGGAYI. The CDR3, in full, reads CASTLSGGAYIQYF.

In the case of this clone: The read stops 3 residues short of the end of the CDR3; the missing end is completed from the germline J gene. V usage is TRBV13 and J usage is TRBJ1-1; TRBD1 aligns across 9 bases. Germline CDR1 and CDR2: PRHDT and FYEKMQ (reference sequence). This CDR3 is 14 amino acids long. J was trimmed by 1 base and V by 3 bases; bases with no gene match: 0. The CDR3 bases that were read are TGTGCCAGCAGCTTGGGACAGGGGAACACTGAA. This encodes CASSLGQGNTE. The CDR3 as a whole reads CASSLGQGNTEAFF.

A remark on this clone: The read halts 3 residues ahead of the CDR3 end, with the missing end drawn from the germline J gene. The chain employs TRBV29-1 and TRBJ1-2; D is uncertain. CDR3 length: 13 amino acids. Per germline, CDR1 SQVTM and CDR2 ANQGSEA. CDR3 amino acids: CSVVEQLEVGYTF. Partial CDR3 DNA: TGCAGCGTTGTGGAACAGCTGGAGGTCGGC.

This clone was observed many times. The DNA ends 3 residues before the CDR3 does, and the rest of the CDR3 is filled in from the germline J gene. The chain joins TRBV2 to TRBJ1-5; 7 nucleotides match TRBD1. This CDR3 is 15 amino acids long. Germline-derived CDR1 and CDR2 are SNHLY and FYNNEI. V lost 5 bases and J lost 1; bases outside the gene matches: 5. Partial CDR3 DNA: TGTGCCAGCAGTACAGGGGTAGGGAGCAATCAGCCC. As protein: CASSTGVGSNQP. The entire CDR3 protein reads CASSTGVGSNQPQHF.

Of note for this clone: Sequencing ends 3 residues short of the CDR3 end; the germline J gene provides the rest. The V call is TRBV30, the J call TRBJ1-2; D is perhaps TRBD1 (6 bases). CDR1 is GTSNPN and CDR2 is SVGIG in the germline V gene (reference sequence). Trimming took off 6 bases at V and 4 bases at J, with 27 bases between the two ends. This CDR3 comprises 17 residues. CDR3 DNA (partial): TGTGCCTGCCAACGGGCAGGGGACGGCTTTAGGCTCTATGGC. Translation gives CACQRAGDGFRLYG. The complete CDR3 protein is CACQRAGDGFRLYGYTF.

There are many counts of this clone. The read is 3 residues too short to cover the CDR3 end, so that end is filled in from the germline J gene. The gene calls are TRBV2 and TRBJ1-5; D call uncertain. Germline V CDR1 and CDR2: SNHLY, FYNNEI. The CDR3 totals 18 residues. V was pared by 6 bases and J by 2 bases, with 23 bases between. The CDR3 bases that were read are TGTGCCAGCAGCGACCGCGGGCTTCTCTCCCGGGGCAATCAGCCC. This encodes CASSDRGLLSRGNQP. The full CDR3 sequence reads CASSDRGLLSRGNQPQHF.

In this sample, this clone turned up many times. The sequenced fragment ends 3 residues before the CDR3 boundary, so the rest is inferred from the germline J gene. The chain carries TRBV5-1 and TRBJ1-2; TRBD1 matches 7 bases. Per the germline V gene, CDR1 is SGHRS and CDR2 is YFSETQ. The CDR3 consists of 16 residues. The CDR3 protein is CASSLIEQGSGYGYTF. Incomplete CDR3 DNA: TGCGCCAGCAGCTTGATCGAACAGGGGTCGGGATACGGC. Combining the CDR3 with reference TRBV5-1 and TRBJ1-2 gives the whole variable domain KAGVTQTPRYLIKTRGQQVTLSCSPISGHRSVSWYQQTPGQGLQFLFEYFSETQRNKGNFPGRFSGRQFSNSRSEMNVSTLELGDSALYLCASSLIEQGSGYGYTFGSGTRLTVV.

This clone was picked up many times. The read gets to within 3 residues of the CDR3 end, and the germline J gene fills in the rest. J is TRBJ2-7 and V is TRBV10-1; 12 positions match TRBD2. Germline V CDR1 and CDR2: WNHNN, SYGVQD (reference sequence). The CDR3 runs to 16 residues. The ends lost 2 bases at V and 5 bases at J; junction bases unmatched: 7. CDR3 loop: CASSEIGGLAGNEQYF. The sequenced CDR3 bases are TGCGCCAGCAGTGAGATCGGTGGACTAGCGGGGAACGAG.

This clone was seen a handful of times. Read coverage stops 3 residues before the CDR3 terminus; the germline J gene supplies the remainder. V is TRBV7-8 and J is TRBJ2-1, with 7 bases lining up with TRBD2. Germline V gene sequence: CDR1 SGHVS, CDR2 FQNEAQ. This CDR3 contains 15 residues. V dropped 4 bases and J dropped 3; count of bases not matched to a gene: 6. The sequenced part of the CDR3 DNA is TGTGCCAGCAGCTCCGGAGCGGGGATCTACAATGAG. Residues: CASSSGAGIYNE. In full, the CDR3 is CASSSGAGIYNEQFF.

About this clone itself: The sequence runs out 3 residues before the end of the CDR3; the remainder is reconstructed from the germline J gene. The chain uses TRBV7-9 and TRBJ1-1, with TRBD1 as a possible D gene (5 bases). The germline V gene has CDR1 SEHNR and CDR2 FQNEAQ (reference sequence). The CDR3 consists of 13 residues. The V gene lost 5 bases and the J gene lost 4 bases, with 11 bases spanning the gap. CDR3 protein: CASSMAGGTEAFF. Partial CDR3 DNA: TGTGCCAGCAGCATGGCGGGGGGCACTGAA.

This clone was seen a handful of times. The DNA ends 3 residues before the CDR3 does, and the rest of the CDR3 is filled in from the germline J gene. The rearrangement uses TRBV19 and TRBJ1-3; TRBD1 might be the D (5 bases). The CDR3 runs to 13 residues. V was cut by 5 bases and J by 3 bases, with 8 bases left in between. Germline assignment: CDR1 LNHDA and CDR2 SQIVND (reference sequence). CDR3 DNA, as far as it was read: TGTGCCAGTAGTTCCGGACATGGAAACACC. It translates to CASSSGHGNT. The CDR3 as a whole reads CASSSGHGNTIYF.

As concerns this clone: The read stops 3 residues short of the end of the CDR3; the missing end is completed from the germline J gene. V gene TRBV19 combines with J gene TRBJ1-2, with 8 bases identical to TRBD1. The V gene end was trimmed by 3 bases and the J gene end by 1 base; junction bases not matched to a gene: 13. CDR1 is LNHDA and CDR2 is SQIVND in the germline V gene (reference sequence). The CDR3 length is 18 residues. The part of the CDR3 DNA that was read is TGTGCCAGTAGTATCCGGGACAGGTACTGGAGGGGTAACTATGGC. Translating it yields CASSIRDRYWRGNYG. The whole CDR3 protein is CASSIRDRYWRGNYGYTF.

Incomplete CDR3 DNA: TGTGCCAGCAGCCGACAGGGGATGAATGAAAAA. Translating it yields CASSRQGMNEK. The complete CDR3 sequence is CASSRQGMNEKLFF. This chain links TRBV7-9 with TRBJ1-4; 8 bases match TRBD1. With the read ending 3 residues before the CDR3 end, the germline J gene is used to fill in that end. The CDR3 has 14 residues. The V gene's germline CDR1 is SEHNR and CDR2 FQNEAQ (reference sequence). The V and J ends lost 5 bases and 5 bases, in that order; junction bases with no gene match: 4.

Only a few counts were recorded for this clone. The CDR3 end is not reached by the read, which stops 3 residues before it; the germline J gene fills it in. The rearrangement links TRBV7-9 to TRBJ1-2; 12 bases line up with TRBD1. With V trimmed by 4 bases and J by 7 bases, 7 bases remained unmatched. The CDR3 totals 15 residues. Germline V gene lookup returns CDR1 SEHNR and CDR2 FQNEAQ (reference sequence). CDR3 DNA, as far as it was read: TGTGCCAGCAGCTCCTGGGACAGGGGGCCTTCTGGC. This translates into CASSSWDRGPSG. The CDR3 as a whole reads CASSSWDRGPSGYTF.

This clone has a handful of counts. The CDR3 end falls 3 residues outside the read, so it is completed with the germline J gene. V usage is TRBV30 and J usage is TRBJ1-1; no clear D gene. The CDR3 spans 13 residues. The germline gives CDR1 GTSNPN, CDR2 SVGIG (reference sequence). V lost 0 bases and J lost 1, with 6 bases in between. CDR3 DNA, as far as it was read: TGTGCCTGGAGTGTACTTGGGAACACTGAA. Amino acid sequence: CAWSVLGNTE. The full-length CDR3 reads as CAWSVLGNTEAFF.